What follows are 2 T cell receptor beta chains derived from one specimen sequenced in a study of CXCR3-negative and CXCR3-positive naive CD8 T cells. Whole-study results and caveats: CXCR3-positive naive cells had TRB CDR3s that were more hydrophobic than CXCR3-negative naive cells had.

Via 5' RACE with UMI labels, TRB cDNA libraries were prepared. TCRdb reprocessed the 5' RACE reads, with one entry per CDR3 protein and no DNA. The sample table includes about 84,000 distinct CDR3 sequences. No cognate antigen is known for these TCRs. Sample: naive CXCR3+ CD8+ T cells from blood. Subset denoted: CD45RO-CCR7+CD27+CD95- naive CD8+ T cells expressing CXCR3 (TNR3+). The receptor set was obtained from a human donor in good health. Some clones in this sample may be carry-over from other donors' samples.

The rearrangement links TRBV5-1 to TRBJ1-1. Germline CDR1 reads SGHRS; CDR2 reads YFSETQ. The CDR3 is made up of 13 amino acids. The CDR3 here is CASSPAWGTEAFF.

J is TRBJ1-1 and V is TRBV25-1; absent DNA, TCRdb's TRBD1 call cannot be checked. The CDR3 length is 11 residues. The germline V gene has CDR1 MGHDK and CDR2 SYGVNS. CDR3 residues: CASSEWGGVFF.